This is a list of T cell receptor beta chains from one sample in a study of blood T cells in healthy people across ages. TCRdb passed the 5' RACE reads through MiXCR, listing each CDR3 protein once. This sample has 800,000 to 950,000 distinct CDR3 sequences; about 34% occur once, and the top ten carry approximately 13%. The sequenced sample consisted of blood. The receptors shown here come from a man aged 18 to 29 in good health. Each CDR3 is given with its conserved first and last residue. Where a row states a size, it is once, few, many or the class of an expanded clone; other rows omit it.

CDR3 protein	V gene	J gene	clone size
CASSHPTGGVWNTGELFF	TRBV7-2	TRBJ2-2	few
CASSQDGTSDTGELFF	TRBV4-3	TRBJ2-2	few
CASSYSNGDQPQHF	TRBV6-5	TRBJ1-5	NA
CASSLVGSRERYF	TRBV11-2	TRBJ2-5	NA
CAWIVIRDTQYF	TRBV30	TRBJ2-3	NA
CASTRAPGSYEQYF	TRBV2	TRBJ2-7	NA
CSATRQAQYGYTF	TRBV20-1	TRBJ1-2	NA
CAGSVTGLAEETQYF	TRBV4-1	TRBJ2-5	NA
CASSRDSLPTEAFF	TRBV3-1	TRBJ1-1	NA
CASSSPPYEQYF	TRBV7-2	NA	once
CASSYRFPADRGTTAYSPLHF	TRBV6-5	TRBJ1-6	NA
CASSRDRDYEQYF	TRBV2	TRBJ2-7	many
CSARTGTLNSPLHF	TRBV20-1	TRBJ1-6	few
CASSYSGVTGELFF	TRBV6-5	TRBJ2-2	few
CASRGQRTGELFF	TRBV12-3/TRBV12-4	TRBJ2-2	few
CASSYPGSYEQYF	TRBV6-5	TRBJ2-7	many
CSARATDFSSGAQYF	TRBV20-1	TRBJ2-3	few
CASSLFEDTQYF	TRBV7-2	TRBJ2-3	many
CASGLGGLAGNEQFF	TRBV7-6	TRBJ2-1	NA
CASSFRRDTDTQYF	TRBV12-3/TRBV12-4	TRBJ2-3	many
CASSTGGANTGELFF	TRBV28	TRBJ2-2	NA
CSARAQQEYNSPLHF	TRBV20-1	TRBJ1-6	NA
CASSPQWENTGELFF	TRBV5-1	TRBJ2-2	NA
CASSRTSGQTSYEQYF	TRBV6-2/TRBV6-3	TRBJ2-7	few
CASTAGLGLVHEQYF	TRBV4-2	TRBJ2-5	NA
CASKPNSGGIWQTQYF	TRBV27	NA	few
CASSEEEGGGEKLFF	TRBV25-1	TRBJ1-4	once
CASQTGTGELFF	TRBV6-5	TRBJ2-2	NA
CASSPLQGAEGERYF	TRBV5-1	TRBJ2-7	NA
CASSEPGQGYNEQYF	TRBV28	TRBJ2-7	NA
CASSLSREGGNQPQHF	TRBV12-3/TRBV12-4	TRBJ1-5	few
CASSLSPQAGEQFF	TRBV27	TRBJ2-1	many
CSASGGAPINEQYF	TRBV20-1	NA	NA
CASGTDSTDTQYF	TRBV12-5	TRBJ2-3	few
CASSSRGQRTEAFF	TRBV7-9	TRBJ1-1	NA
CASSPRWGEYEQYF	TRBV12-3/TRBV12-4	TRBJ2-7	NA
CASIFPPGARGDTQYF	TRBV7-9	TRBJ2-3	many
CASSLVEGTSGGKKTQYF	TRBV11-2	TRBJ2-5	few
CASSATLAGSTDTQYF	TRBV6-1	TRBJ2-3	few
CASSLALGEDEQFF	TRBV5-1	TRBJ2-1	few
CASSYSGAGGGYTF	TRBV6-6	TRBJ1-2	NA